This is a list of T cell receptor beta chains from one sample in a study of technical replicates of blood from a few donors. Clones were sequenced by immunoSEQ multiplex PCR, and TCRdb holds only the in-frame ones, with some missing. The sample yields 84,000 or so clones, roughly 97% seen once. The sequenced sample was T cells isolated from PBMCs. The receptor set was obtained from a human donor in good health. CDR3s include the opening cysteine and the closing phenylalanine or tryptophan.

v_call: TRBV30; cdr3_aa: CAWSDRGAAFF
v_call: TRBV27; cdr3_aa: CASRILAGSSYEQYF
v_call: TRBV5-6; cdr3_aa: CASSLRLGSEQYF
v_call: TRBV19; cdr3_aa: CASSAGLIEDTQYF
v_call: TRBV19; cdr3_aa: CASSTGDRGRRSQPQHF
v_call: TRBV25-1; cdr3_aa: CATRLAGSYNEQFF
v_call: TRBV11-3; cdr3_aa: CASSLNPTGGKYGYTF
v_call: TRBV6-5; cdr3_aa: CASLGLAGGRGEQFF
v_call: TRBV11-1; cdr3_aa: CASSLVHRGGNEQFF
v_call: TRBV15; cdr3_aa: CATSRDARLEDTQYF
v_call: TRBV28; cdr3_aa: CASSPQGAGQPQHF
v_call: TRBV19; cdr3_aa: CASKDLGGSGELFF
v_call: TRBV4-1; cdr3_aa: CASSPLTGGATETQYF
v_call: TRBV5-6; cdr3_aa: CASSLTGGEYNSPLHF
v_call: TRBV4-1; cdr3_aa: CASSQEGQTQETQYF
v_call: TRBV7-9; cdr3_aa: CASSSPGRLTGELFF
v_call: TRBV11-2; cdr3_aa: CASSSDRGSGSGYTF
v_call: TRBV30; cdr3_aa: CAWRRDRGTSGGLF
v_call: TRBV28; cdr3_aa: CASSSAGTGADTQYF
v_call: TRBV6-1; cdr3_aa: CASTWLAGDTGELFF
v_call: TRBV2; cdr3_aa: CASNPQTSTNEKLFF
v_call: TRBV29-1; cdr3_aa: CSVPGPGQGAHGYTF
v_call: TRBV11-3; cdr3_aa: CASSPPRTQNEQFF
v_call: TRBV5-6; cdr3_aa: CASSPSGRVRSTDTQYF
v_call: TRBV5-1; cdr3_aa: CASSPALAGGSGHEQYF
v_call: TRBV20-1; cdr3_aa: CSARESLTQYF
v_call: TRBV29-1; cdr3_aa: CSVEDFDTEAFF
v_call: TRBV29-1; cdr3_aa: CSVGQGANYGYTF
v_call: TRBV6-5; cdr3_aa: CASGQSGDRVDTQYF
v_call: TRBV15; cdr3_aa: CATSRDSVNEQFF
v_call: TRBV6-1; cdr3_aa: CASIRLRGSYNEQFF
v_call: TRBV10-1; cdr3_aa: CASSELAGGRGEQFF
v_call: TRBV27; cdr3_aa: CASSADRRSGNTIYF
v_call: TRBV2; cdr3_aa: CASSEGTGTIEKLFF
v_call: TRBV5-4; cdr3_aa: CASSYGGEISGNTIYF
v_call: TRBV6-1; cdr3_aa: CASSEASGVGINTGELFF
v_call: TRBV9; cdr3_aa: CASSVEQGDNSPLHF
v_call: TRBV7-9; cdr3_aa: CASSLEQGHGYTF